A single sample gave rise to the 27 T cell receptor beta chains below, sequenced in a study of CD8 T cells in ankylosing spondylitis. MiXCR was run by TCRdb on the 5' RACE reads, yielding one entry per CDR3 protein. This repertoire shows about 150,000 distinct CDR3 sequences, approximately 48% found once; its top ten account for 13% to 15%. The source material was synovial fluid, either unsorted or a sorted T cell fraction (not recorded which). These receptors came from a male donor with ankylosing spondylitis.

This clonotype occurred once. The V call is TRBV3-1, the J call TRBJ2-1, with 11 bases identical to TRBD2. This CDR3 comprises 15 residues. The V segment lost 4 bases and the J segment 5 bases; nucleotides outside the gene matches: 4. Germline CDR1 is LGHDT and CDR2 is YNNKEL (reference sequence). The CDR3 is CASSPGTSGDNEQFF. CDR3 DNA: TGTGCCAGCAGCCCAGGGACTAGCGGAGACAATGAGCAGTTCTTC.

This clonotype was found many times. The chain links TRBV2 to TRBJ2-1, with TRBD1 as a possible D gene (5 bases). With 6 bases removed from V and 9 bases from J, the gap between germline ends came to 21 bases. This CDR3 spans 15 amino acids. The germline CDR1 and CDR2 sequences are SNHLY and FYNNEI. The CDR3: CASSYQTVFSGEQFF. DNA for the CDR3: TGTGCCAGCAGCTACCAGACAGTTTTTTCGGGTGAGCAGTTCTTC.

This sequence joins TRBV5-1 and TRBJ2-2, with TRBD2 as a possible D gene (5 bases). This CDR3 is 15 amino acids long. Between the trimmed V and J ends, which lost 2 bases and 5 bases, there was a span of 13 bases. The germline V gene has CDR1 SGHRS and CDR2 YFSETQ. The CDR3 region is CASSLWESGTGELFF. CDR3 nucleotides: TGCGCCAGCAGCTTATGGGAGAGTGGGACCGGGGAGCTGTTTTTT. The whole variable domain, remainder taken from reference TRBV5-1 and TRBJ2-2, is KAGVTQTPRYLIKTRGQQVTLSCSPISGHRSVSWYQQTPGQGLQFLFEYFSETQRNKGNFPGRFSGRQFSNSRSEMNVSTLELGDSALYLCASSLWESGTGELFFGEGSRLTVL.

The chain has TRBV12-3 or TRBV12-4 and TRBJ2-1, with TRBD2 identical over 9 bases. Trimming took 0 bases from V and 0 from J; bases not matched to a gene: 9. This CDR3 comprises 19 residues. The CDR3, as DNA: TGTGCCAGCAGTTTAGCGCTAGAGACTAGCGGCCGCTCCTACAATGAGCAGTTCTTC. It yields the protein CASSLALETSGRSYNEQFF.

This clonotype was observed a handful of times. The chain recombines TRBV27 with TRBJ2-1; possible D gene TRBD2, 5 bases. Looked up from germline, CDR1 is MNHEY and CDR2 is SMNVEV (reference sequence). This CDR3 is built from 16 residues. The V and J ends lost 8 bases and 4 bases respectively, with 21 bases between them. CDR3 residues: CASGINPQRLYNEQFF. The CDR3 bases are TGTGCCAGCGGGATCAACCCACAGCGGTTATACAATGAGCAGTTCTTC.

The rearrangement uses TRBV6-1 and TRBJ2-3, with 8 bases identical to TRBD2. Losses at the gene ends were 2 bases for V and 2 bases for J; bases not matched to a gene: 3. The V gene's germline CDR1 is MNHNS and CDR2 SASEGT. The CDR3 runs 15 residues. This CDR3 is CASSESGSNTDTQYF. CDR3 in DNA: TGTGCCAGCAGTGAAAGCGGGAGTAACACAGATACGCAGTATTTT.

The chain uses TRBV6-1 and TRBJ1-3, with no clear D. The CDR3 has 15 amino acids. Germline lookup yields CDR1 MNHNS and CDR2 SASEGT. V was shortened by 6 bases and J by 0 bases, with 12 bases between the two germline ends. DNA of the CDR3: TGTGCCAGCAGCGGAAGAACAGACTCTGGAAACACCATATATTTT. Residues: CASSGRTDSGNTIYF.

This clonotype was observed a handful of times. The chain recombines TRBV7-8 with TRBJ2-3; 10 nucleotides match TRBD2. The V gene end was trimmed by 3 bases and the J gene end by 3 bases; junction bases not matched to a gene: 12. Per germline, CDR1 SGHVS and CDR2 FQNEAQ. The CDR3 contains 18 residues. The CDR3 sequence is CASSLGPGVSGRTDTQYF. As DNA, the CDR3 is TGTGCCAGCAGCTTGGGGCCCGGAGTTAGCGGGAGGACAGATACGCAGTATTTT. Full variable domain (missing parts from reference TRBV7-8 and TRBJ2-3): GAGVSQSPRYKVAKRGQDVALRCDPISGHVSLFWYQQALGQGPEFLTYFQNEAQLDKSGLPSDRFFAERPEGSVSTLKIQRTQQEDSAVYLCASSLGPGVSGRTDTQYFGPGTRLTVL.

The chain is built from TRBV15 and TRBJ2-7, with a weak D call TRBD1 (5 bases). Germline values: CDR1 LNHNV, CDR2 YYDKDF (reference sequence). Deletions cut 7 bases from V and 5 bases from J, with 15 bases between. This CDR3 comprises 13 residues. The CDR3 loop is CATTASQGHEQYF. The CDR3 nucleotides read TGTGCCACCACCGCCTCCCAGGGTCACGAGCAGTACTTC.

This chain uses TRBV9 with TRBJ2-2, with 8 bases matching TRBD1. CDR3 length: 16 residues. V dropped 4 bases and J dropped 4; count of bases not matched to a gene: 9. Germline V CDR1 and CDR2: SGDLS, YYNGEE. CDR3 sequence: CASSSWDRQSTGELFF. CDR3 in DNA: TGTGCCAGCAGCTCCTGGGACAGGCAATCCACCGGGGAGCTGTTTTTT.

Note on this clonotype: At one end, the junction sequence differs from germline, possibly due to a read error. The chain carries TRBV18 and TRBJ2-1; the D gene is possibly TRBD2 (6 bases). CDR1 is KGHSH, CDR2 LQKENI, per germline. This CDR3 contains 14 residues. CDR3 coding DNA: TGTGCCAGCTCACCTCGGGACTTTTACAATGAGCAGTTTTTC. It is translated as CASSPRDFYNEQFF.

The chain is built from TRBV5-1 and TRBJ2-2; 9 bases match TRBD1. The CDR3 runs to 16 residues. Trimming at V came to 4 bases and at J to 8 bases, leaving 12 bases not matched to a gene. From germline, CDR1 is SGHRS and CDR2 YFSETQ. This chain's CDR3 is CASSLIGTGKAGELFF. DNA of the CDR3: TGCGCCAGCAGCCTTATCGGGACAGGGAAAGCTGGGGAGCTGTTTTTT.

The chain has TRBV19 and TRBJ2-7; either TRBD1 or TRBD2 may fit D (5 bases each). The V gene lost 10 bases and the J gene lost 8 bases, with 12 bases spanning the gap. CDR3 length: 10 amino acids. Looked up from germline, CDR1 is LNHDA and CDR2 is SQIVND (reference sequence). The CDR3 loop is CATPKGQQYF. The CDR3 nucleotides are TGTGCCACCCCCAAGGGACAGCAGTACTTC.

The CDR3 nucleotides are TGTGCCAGCACAGGGGTGTCAGCTGAAGCTTTCTTT. This translates into CASTGVSAEAFF. This chain connects TRBV11-3 to TRBJ1-1; D may be TRBD1 (6 bases). The CDR3 has 12 residues. The germline V gene has CDR1 SGHNT and CDR2 YENEEA. With 7 bases removed from V and 6 bases from J, the gap between germline ends came to 12 bases.

The V call is TRBV10-2, the J call TRBJ2-1; D not resolved. V was shortened by 5 bases and J by 3 bases, with 5 bases between the two germline ends. The CDR3 contains 12 residues. The germline V gene encodes CDR1 WSHSY and CDR2 SAAADI. The CDR3 bases are TGCGCCAGCAGTTGGAGCTACAATGAGCAGTTCTTC. Translating it yields CASSWSYNEQFF.

The chain employs TRBV25-1 and TRBJ2-7; 13 bases map to TRBD2. Trimming cost V 2 bases and J 3 bases; bases outside gene matches: 7. Germline V CDR1 and CDR2: MGHDK, SYGVNS. This CDR3 is 17 amino acids long. CDR3 DNA: TGTGCCAGCAGTGAACCCCTGGGACTAGCGGGAAGCTACGAGCAGTACTTC. Protein product: CASSEPLGLAGSYEQYF.

This clonotype was counted between two and nine times. The chain employs TRBV5-1 and TRBJ1-1; D gene unclear. The CDR3 has 12 amino acids. The germline V and J ends were trimmed by 3 bases and 2 bases, with 5 bases remaining between them. Germline CDR1 reads SGHRS; CDR2 reads YFSETQ. CDR3 nucleotide sequence: TGCGCCAGCAGCTCTTTCAACACTGAAGCTTTCTTT. Translating it yields CASSSFNTEAFF.

In its sample, this clonotype was seen many times. This chain uses TRBV6-5 with TRBJ1-2, with unresolved D. Trimming took off 2 bases at V and 3 bases at J, with 7 bases between the two ends. The length of the CDR3 is 13 residues. Germline V gene lookup returns CDR1 MNHEY and CDR2 SVGAGI. The CDR3 nucleotides are TGTGCCAGCAGTTACGGGAGGGACTATGGCTACACCTTC. Residues: CASSYGRDYGYTF.

This clonotype has more than one count but fewer than ten. The CDR3 nucleotides read TGTGCCAGCAGCTTACACCGGGGGGACAATGAGCAGTTCTTC. It encodes CASSLHRGDNEQFF. The chain uses TRBV7-7 and TRBJ2-1; 7 bases fit TRBD2. CDR1 and CDR2 (germline): SSHAT, FNYEAQ (reference sequence). Germline trimming cut 2 bases from V and 5 bases from J; bases unmatched to any gene: 3. The CDR3 is made up of 14 amino acids.

The V call is TRBV18, the J call TRBJ2-7; 9 bases match TRBD1. The CDR3 runs to 15 residues. The ends lost 1 base at V and 2 bases at J; junction bases unmatched: 3. From germline, CDR1 is KGHSH and CDR2 LQKENI. In DNA, the CDR3 is TGTGCCAGCTCACCACGGGACAGGGCTACCTACGAGCAGTACTTC. Translating it yields CASSPRDRATYEQYF. The variable domain in full, with the rest retrieved from reference TRBV18 and TRBJ2-7, is NAGVMQNPRHLVRRRGQEARLRCSPMKGHSHVYWYRQLPEEGLKFMVYLQKENIIDESGMPKERFSAEFPKEGPSILRIQQVVRGDSAAYFCASSPRDRATYEQYFGPGTRLTVT.

The genes are TRBV4-3 and TRBJ2-1, with 8 bases lining up with TRBD2. The CDR3 is made up of 15 amino acids. Germline values: CDR1 LGHNA, CDR2 YSLEER. With V trimmed by 1 base and J by 6 bases, 5 bases remained unmatched. This chain's CDR3 is CASSQVSTSVNEQFF. CDR3 sequence (DNA): TGCGCCAGCAGCCAAGTCTCGACTAGCGTCAATGAGCAGTTCTTC.

This rearrangement joins TRBV7-6 to TRBJ2-1, with 7 bases lining up with TRBD2. Germline V gene data show CDR1 as SGHVS and CDR2 as FNYEAQ. V shed 1 base and J 0 bases; nucleotides not matched to a gene: 9. The CDR3 sequence is 18 residues long. The CDR3 loop reads CASSLDGSSGYSYNEQFF. CDR3 bases: TGTGCCAGCAGCTTAGATGGCTCTAGCGGCTACTCCTACAATGAGCAGTTCTTC.

This clonotype turned up a few times. The chain recombines TRBV5-1 with TRBJ2-1; 12 bases are shared with TRBD2. The CDR3 totals 15 residues. Germline CDR1 and CDR2: SGHRS and YFSETQ. V was clipped by 4 bases and J by 3 bases; unmatched bases: 2. DNA for the CDR3: TGCGCCAGCAGCCCGACTAGCGGGGGCTACAATGAGCAGTTCTTC. Amino acids: CASSPTSGGYNEQFF.

V and J are TRBV20-1 and TRBJ1-1; the match to TRBD1 covers 7 bases. This CDR3 comprises 15 residues. V lost 3 bases and J lost 4; bases outside the gene matches: 11. From germline, CDR1 is DFQATT and CDR2 SNEGSKA (reference sequence). The CDR3 loop is CSARVTGDSGTEAFF. The CDR3 region has the DNA TGCAGTGCTAGGGTAACAGGGGATTCAGGCACTGAAGCTTTCTTT.

The chain combines TRBV28 with TRBJ1-5; D may be TRBD1 (6 bases). V was shortened by 6 bases and J by 10 bases, with 13 bases between the two germline ends. The CDR3 has 12 amino acids. Germline V CDR1 and CDR2: MDHEN, SYDVKM. The CDR3 nucleotides are TGTGCCAGCAGCGGCTGGGGGACACCCCAGCATTTT. Translating it yields CASSGWGTPQHF.

This clonotype was seen a few times. The chain couples TRBV29-1 to TRBJ1-2, with D possibly matching TRBD1 (6 bases). Trimming shortened V by 5 bases and J by 0 bases, and 13 bases separated the two germline ends. This CDR3 has 14 residues. Looked up from germline, CDR1 is SQVTM and CDR2 is ANQGSEA. The CDR3 here is CSVKWTVPNYGYTF. The CDR3 coding sequence is TGCAGCGTTAAGTGGACAGTACCTAACTATGGCTACACCTTC.

V is TRBV12-3 or TRBV12-4 and J is TRBJ1-5; 12 nucleotides agree with TRBD1. The CDR3 sequence is 20 residues long. The V gene end was trimmed by 0 bases and the J gene end by 1 base; junction bases not matched to a gene: 10. The CDR3 reads CASSLAFTGQGAKSNQPQHF. CDR3 bases: TGTGCCAGCAGTTTAGCCTTCACGGGACAGGGGGCGAAGAGCAATCAGCCCCAGCATTTT.